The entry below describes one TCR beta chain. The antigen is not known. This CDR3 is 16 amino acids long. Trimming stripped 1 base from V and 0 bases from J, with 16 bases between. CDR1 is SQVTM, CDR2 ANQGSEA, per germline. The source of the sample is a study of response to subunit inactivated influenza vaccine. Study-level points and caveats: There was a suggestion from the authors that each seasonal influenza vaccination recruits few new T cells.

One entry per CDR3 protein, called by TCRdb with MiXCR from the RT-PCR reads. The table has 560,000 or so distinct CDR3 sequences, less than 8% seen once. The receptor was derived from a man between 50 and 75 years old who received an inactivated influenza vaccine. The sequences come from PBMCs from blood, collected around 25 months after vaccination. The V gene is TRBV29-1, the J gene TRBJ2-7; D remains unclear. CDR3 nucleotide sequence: TGCAGCGTTGAAGTATTGAACACAAGGAGCTCCTACGAGCAGTACTTC. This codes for CSVEVLNTRSSYEQYF.